Shown below are 17 T cell receptor beta chains from a single sample sequenced in a study of human T cells and chemical hapten exposure. MiXCR, run by TCRdb on the 5' RACE reads, gives a single entry per CDR3 protein. In the table there are some 150,000 distinct CDR3 sequences, roughly 4% of which are singletons. It was from unfractionated whole blood that total RNA was extracted. The receptors here all came from a female donor in good health.

This clonotype was detected ten times or more. This rearrangement joins TRBV6-2 or TRBV6-3 to TRBJ1-5; D call uncertain. With 1 base removed from V and 6 bases from J, the gap between germline ends came to 10 bases. The CDR3 loop spans 14 amino acids. Germline V lookup: CDR1 MNHEY, CDR2 SVGEGT. The DNA of the CDR3 is TGTGCCAGCAGTTACTTTGCATCGGGTCAGCCCCAGCATTTT. As protein: CASSYFASGQPQHF.

This clonotype was picked up a small number of times. V and J are TRBV10-3 and TRBJ2-7, with D perhaps being TRBD1 or TRBD2 (7 bases each). The germline V and J ends were trimmed by 6 bases and 5 bases, with 29 bases remaining between them. This CDR3 spans 18 amino acids. Germline lookup yields CDR1 ENHRY and CDR2 SYGVKD. The CDR3 region is CAISDYTQGERGADEQYF. In nucleotides, the CDR3 is TGTGCCATCAGCGATTATACCCAGGGGGAGCGGGGAGCCGACGAGCAGTACTTC.

This clonotype was counted ten times or more. V usage is TRBV5-8 and J usage is TRBJ2-1; no clear D. Trimming left V 4 bases short and J 15 bases short, with 20 bases between. The CDR3 covers 13 residues. The germline gives CDR1 SGHTS, CDR2 YDEGEE. CDR3 amino acids: CASSPMRLLRLFF. The CDR3 region has the DNA TGTGCCAGCAGCCCCATGCGACTCCTGCGGTTGTTCTTC.

This clonotype was recorded a few times. The chain has TRBV7-2 and TRBJ2-1; maybe TRBD2 (6 bases). Germline V gives CDR1 SGHTA, CDR2 FQGNSA. This CDR3 is 20 amino acids long. V lost 3 bases and J 0 bases, leaving 24 bases between the germline ends. CDR3 sequence reads: CASSLYVRGSGLVSYNEQFF. The CDR3 nucleotides read TGTGCCAGCAGCTTGTACGTAAGGGGTAGCGGCCTTGTCTCCTACAATGAGCAGTTCTTC.

This clonotype was found many times. V usage is TRBV30 and J usage is TRBJ2-7, with TRBD2 identical over 7 bases. The V segment lost 3 bases and the J segment 0 bases; nucleotides outside the gene matches: 14. Germline V CDR1 and CDR2: GTSNPN, SVGIG (reference sequence). This CDR3 has 17 residues. The CDR3 DNA is TGTGCCTGGAGCGAACGAAGGGGACTATCTAGCTCCTACGAGCAGTACTTC. Its translation: CAWSERRGLSSSYEQYF.

This rearrangement joins TRBV4-2 to TRBJ1-3, with D perhaps matching TRBD1 (6 bases). The length of the CDR3 is 15 residues. In germline, CDR1 is LGHNA, CDR2 YNFKEQ. The V gene lost 0 bases and the J gene lost 8 bases, with 14 bases spanning the gap. The CDR3 DNA sequence: TGTGCCAGCAGCCAAGATCGGCAGGGGATGGACACCATATATTTT. It codes for CASSQDRQGMDTIYF.

At least ten counts were recorded for this clonotype. The gene calls are TRBV6-6 and TRBJ2-3; the match to TRBD2 covers 9 bases. With V trimmed by 4 bases and J by 4 bases, 9 bases remained unmatched. Germline assignment: CDR1 MNHNY and CDR2 SVGAGI (reference sequence). This CDR3 spans 16 amino acids. The CDR3 region is CASSLSSGGTADTQYF. The CDR3 coding sequence is TGTGCCAGCAGTTTGTCCAGCGGGGGGACCGCAGATACGCAGTATTTT.

This clonotype was observed many times. The gene calls are TRBV5-4 and TRBJ2-3; TRBD2 agrees at 15 bases. Germline assignment: CDR1 SGHNT and CDR2 YYREEE (reference sequence). This CDR3 contains 17 residues. The V and J ends lost 4 bases and 6 bases, in that order; junction bases with no gene match: 9. This chain's CDR3 is CASSDWTSGGADDTQYF. The CDR3 coding sequence is TGTGCCAGCAGCGACTGGACTAGCGGGGGGGCGGATGATACGCAGTATTTT. The whole variable domain, filled in from reference TRBV5-4 and TRBJ2-3, reads ETGVTQSPTHLIKTRGQQVTLRCSSQSGHNTVSWYQQALGQGPQFIFQYYREEENGRGNFPPRFSGLQFPNYSSELNVNALELDDSALYLCASSDWTSGGADDTQYFGPGTRLTVL.

This clonotype was seen ten or more times. This chain's CDR3 is CASSVYSGGDNEQFF. CDR3 bases: TGTGCCAGCAGCGTATACAGCGGGGGAGACAATGAGCAGTTCTTC. V is TRBV9 and J is TRBJ2-1, with 8 bases aligning to TRBD2. This CDR3 contains 15 residues. After removal of 1 base from V and 5 bases from J, the junction contained 5 bases not matched to a gene. Germline values: CDR1 SGDLS, CDR2 YYNGEE.

The rearrangement links TRBV18 to TRBJ2-1, with 8 bases fitting TRBD1. Germline loops: CDR1 KGHSH, CDR2 LQKENI. The CDR3 runs 16 residues. The V and J ends lost 4 bases and 1 base, in that order; junction bases with no gene match: 6. CDR3 region: CASSRRDRPSYNEQFF. CDR3 in DNA: TGTGCCAGCTCACGAAGGGACAGGCCGTCCTACAATGAGCAGTTCTTC.

This clonotype was observed a few times. CDR3 sequence reads: CASSSSSGNQPQHF. In DNA form, the CDR3 reads TGTGCCAGCTCATCCTCGTCTGGCAATCAGCCCCAGCATTTT. The rearrangement uses TRBV18 and TRBJ1-5; no definite D call. Germline V gene sequence: CDR1 KGHSH, CDR2 LQKENI. This CDR3 has 14 amino acids. The ends were cut back, 5 bases at V and 2 bases at J, with 10 bases in the middle.

This clonotype was detected a few times. CDR3 bases: TGTGCCACCAGTCCGCCAACGGGCCAGGCGGCCGATGAGCAGTTCTTC. It is translated as CATSPPTGQAADEQFF. This sequence joins TRBV24-1 and TRBJ2-1, with unresolved D. The CDR3 is 16 amino acids. Per germline, CDR1 KGHDR and CDR2 SFDVKD. V shed 6 bases and J shed 8 bases, with 22 bases lying between them.

Ten or more counts support this clonotype. The gene calls are TRBV4-2 and TRBJ2-2, with 9 bases aligning to TRBD2. The V gene end was trimmed by 4 bases and the J gene end by 5 bases; junction bases not matched to a gene: 11. Germline loops: CDR1 LGHNA, CDR2 YNFKEQ. This CDR3 spans 17 amino acids. CDR3 protein: CASSLESRGGRTGELFF. As DNA, the CDR3 is TGTGCCAGCAGCCTAGAGTCGCGGGGGGGCAGAACCGGGGAGCTGTTTTTT.

This clonotype was seen repeatedly, ten times or more. The chain is built from TRBV5-1 and TRBJ1-2; 9 positions agree with TRBD1. This CDR3 comprises 13 residues. The V and J ends lost 0 bases and 8 bases, in that order; junction bases with no gene match: 2. The V gene's germline CDR1 is SGHRS and CDR2 YFSETQ. CDR3 DNA: TGCGCCAGCAGCTTGGCCGGGACAGGGGGCTACACCTTC. This encodes CASSLAGTGGYTF.

This clonotype showed up many times. The J gene is TRBJ1-3, the V gene TRBV12-3 or TRBV12-4, with D maybe TRBD1 (5 bases). This CDR3 is 14 amino acids long. Deletions cut 3 bases from V and 1 base from J, with 7 bases between. CDR3 sequence reads: CASSLKGSGNTIYF. The CDR3 DNA reads TGTGCCAGCAGTTTGAAGGGGTCTGGAAACACCATATATTTT.

The V call is TRBV12-3 or TRBV12-4, the J call TRBJ2-1; no clear D. V lost 5 bases to trimming and J lost 4 bases, with 18 bases between them. There are 16 residues in the CDR3. The CDR3 DNA follows: TGTGCCAGCAGTCGTATTGCCAGGTACCGTTACAATGAGCAGTTCTTC. Residues: CASSRIARYRYNEQFF.

Ten or more counts support this clonotype. The V call is TRBV20-1, the J call TRBJ2-3, with unresolved D. The CDR3 totals 18 residues. V shed 0 bases and J shed 0 bases, with 19 bases lying between them. CDR1 and CDR2 from the germline V gene are DFQATT and SNEGSKA (reference sequence). CDR3 sequence reads: CSARDSSPYQTSTDTQYF. The DNA of the CDR3 is TGCAGTGCTAGAGATAGTAGTCCCTACCAGACTAGCACAGATACGCAGTATTTT.